The source of this TCR beta chain is a study of cytotoxic CD8 clonotypes in ibrutinib-treated CLL (dated by TCRdb to the early 2020s). Context from the whole study: In this cohort, 15 patients were treatment-naive and more than 9 were relapsed/refractory, while under 18 had unmutated IGHV. Partial responses were observed in some 24 patients and complete responses in 2; after a median follow-up of 68 months, remission was maintained in about 15 patients and progression was observed in approximately 12. Samples at response were collected after a median of about 11 months of treatment, with a range of about 6 to 40 months. On average, each sample yielded around 250,000 productive templates and over 90,000 productive rearrangements. Longitudinal samples were available for about 30% of the 86 trial participants. Cryopreserved peripheral blood mononuclear cells were obtained prior to treatment, at the time of response, and at either disease progression or sustained remission. All remission and progressive disease samples were collected while patients were still receiving ibrutinib.

Its CDR3 holds 13 amino acids, cysteine through phenylalanine. CDR3 DNA is the only sequence kept; it has 39 bases, read in frame from the first base. V was cut back by 6 bases and J by 4 bases, leaving a gap of 15 bases between them. The germline V gene sets CDR1 to SQVTM and CDR2 to ANQGSEA. Reading the label with the study, this specimen's time point is: approximately 2 years on ibrutinib. Roughly 1.8 micrograms of genomic DNA were extracted from cryopreserved PBMCs for TCR beta library preparation. Longitudinal blood samples from CLL patients receiving ibrutinib monotherapy were subjected to high-throughput TCR beta sequencing. The patients took part in an open-label, single-center phase 2 trial of ibrutinib monotherapy. The paper's findings and limits, for the study overall: Sampling times were not matched between patients in sustained remission and patients whose disease was progressing, and lymph node repertoires were not examined. Public clonotypes were rare and either shrank or stayed stable during treatment, and the rise in clonality at ibrutinib response reflected expansion of private clonotypes. Clonality rose at ibrutinib response, remained stable during sustained remission, and dropped back toward baseline at progression. At baseline, clonality was higher than in age-matched healthy donors and showed a strong correlation with circulating CD8+ T-cell counts.

A MiSeq instrument was used for deep resolution sequencing, which targeted depths ranging from 1 in 1 million up to 1 in 200,000 T cells, with coverage averaging 10x for each clonotype. The immunoSEQ hsTCRB Kit was used to generate the TCR beta libraries. The original pipeline was this. The data were analyzed with ImmunoSEQ Analyzer and ImmunoSEQ Data Assistant, and V, D and J gene assignments followed IMGT definitions. Clonality, which ranges from 0 to 1, was calculated by subtracting the normalized Shannon entropy of productive rearrangement frequencies from one. Only overrepresented clonotypes making up at least 0.05% of each patient's repertoire were included in the public clonotype analysis. Some twelve age-matched healthy donor repertoires from immuneACCESS were used as controls for clonality. TCRdb obtained this table from immuneACCESS and retained in-frame rearrangements with V and J assigned. These tables miss some clones; where compared with another copy, unresolved V genes account for less than half of the shortfall, and the remainder is unexplained. The V and J calls and the clone size are those of that table, but D and trimming were determined from the DNA. The sample profile shows hundreds of thousands of clones; 70% of them were found once. The ten largest clonotypes hold 15% of the sample.

A note on this clone: The antigen this receptor binds is unknown. The record has no base qualities; no much larger clone is one base away.

The material was PBMCs, obtained after 24 months of ibrutinib treatment. The chain employs TRBV29-1 and TRBJ2-5; the D gene lacks a confident call. This TCR was sampled from a human donor with chronic lymphocytic leukemia. The CDR3 protein is CSVVPAGPETQYF. The sequenced DNA: TGCAGCGTCGTGCCGGCCGGTCCAGAGACCCAGTACTTC.